This paragraph covers one T cell receptor (beta chain) sequence. Its specificity is unknown. Assay used: immunoSEQ multiplex PCR; TCRdb lists only in-frame clones, some missing. Seen here are about 72,000 clones, 90% to 95% observed once, and the top ten hold about 7.8%. CDR3 length equals 19 residues. The germline V and J ends were trimmed by 5 bases and 0 bases, with 23 bases remaining between them. Germline V CDR1 and CDR2: MNHEY, SMNVEV (reference sequence). The data are from a study of PD-1 blockade in classical Hodgkin lymphoma. General observations from the study: Newly diagnosed patients reportedly trailed healthy donors in baseline TCR diversity. Why the repertoires differ is still unclear, perhaps disease activity or prior therapy.

Autologous stem cell transplantation was followed by relapse in every patient, and brentuximab vedotin exposure varied. This TCR was recovered from a human donor with classical Hodgkin lymphoma. Specimen: peripheral blood mononuclear cells (PBMCs), collected at baseline. The V gene is TRBV27, the J gene TRBJ2-1; D is undetermined. Here the CDR3 reads CASSLKNTRDWSSYNEQFF. CDR3 DNA sequence: TGTGCCAGCAGTCTCAAAAACACCCGAGATTGGAGCTCCTACAATGAGCAGTTCTTC.